This TCR beta chain was identified during a study of blood T cell repertoires in COVID-19. The protocol was immunoSEQ multiplex PCR, while the TCRdb copy is restricted to in-frame clones and leaves out a portion. The table includes around 200,000 clones, around nine tenths detected once. The sample taken for sequencing was peripheral blood. This TCR derives from a man between 65 and 85 years old with acute or convalescent COVID-19.

The CDR3 coding sequence is TGTGCCAGCAGCCATGCCCCAGGCGCGAACACTGAAGCTTTCTTT. Protein: CASSHAPGANTEAFF. The chain uses TRBV4-2 and TRBJ1-1; D ambiguous. Per the germline V gene, CDR1 is LGHNA and CDR2 is YNFKEQ. This CDR3 is built from 15 residues. V lost 3 bases to trimming and J lost 1 base, with 12 bases between them.